One sample yielded the 9 T cell receptor beta chains listed below, sequenced in a study of blood T cell repertoires in COVID-19. The data were produced by immunoSEQ multiplex PCR, yet TCRdb's version contains in-frame clones alone and is incomplete. The sample has 250,000 to 350,000 clones; over 75% are singletons. The sample comprised PBMCs or T cells enriched from blood (not recorded which). The receptors stem from a woman younger than 35 who had recovered from COVID-19.

J is TRBJ1-1 and V is TRBV5-8, with D maybe TRBD1 (5 bases). The V end was cut by 4 bases, the J end by 4 bases, with 20 bases between. Germline V gives CDR1 SGHTS, CDR2 YDEGEE. This CDR3 comprises 16 residues. CDR3 sequence reads: CASSRGTGPLGTEAFF. The CDR3 nucleotides read TGTGCCAGCAGCAGGGGCACAGGCCCCCTAGGCACTGAAGCTTTCTTT.

J is TRBJ2-3 and V is TRBV11-2; D remains unclear. CDR1 and CDR2 (germline): SGHAT, FQNNGV. The V end was cut by 1 base, the J end by 7 bases, with 9 bases between. The CDR3 spans 13 residues. The CDR3 coding sequence is TGTGCCAGCAGCTTAGGTTCCCCAAATACGCAGTATTTT. Translated, it gives CASSLGSPNTQYF.

J is TRBJ1-2 and V is TRBV27, with 7 bases identical to TRBD1. Trimming took 4 bases from V and 4 from J; bases not matched to a gene: 6. In germline, CDR1 is MNHEY, CDR2 SMNVEV (reference sequence). The CDR3 is 14 residues long. Here the CDR3 DNA reads TGTGCCAGCAGTTCACAGGGGTCAGGCTATGGCTACACCTTC. Translating it yields CASSSQGSGYGYTF.

The CDR3 DNA reads TGCGCCAGCAGTCGGCCTGAAGCTTTCTTT. It translates to CASSRPEAFF. V and J are TRBV23-1 and TRBJ1-1; D call uncertain. TRBV23-1 is identified as an open reading frame with a role that is uncertain. The V end was cut by 4 bases, the J end by 6 bases, with 3 bases between. There are 10 residues in the CDR3.

The rearrangement links TRBV3-1 (or the pseudogene TRBV3-2) to TRBJ2-7; 12 bases agree with TRBD2. Germline V CDR1 and CDR2: LGHDT, YNNKEL (reference sequence). The trim removed 5 bases at V and 0 bases at J, leaving 2 bases unmatched. This CDR3 comprises 15 residues. CDR3 bases: TGTGCCAGCAGCTGGGGACTAGCGGGCTCCTACGAGCAGTACTTC. Its protein is CASSWGLAGSYEQYF.

The rearrangement joins TRBV7-8 to TRBJ1-4; 7 nucleotides agree with TRBD1. This CDR3 is 15 amino acids long. Unmatched junction bases numbered 9, after V lost 5 bases and J lost 6 bases. Germline V gene sequence: CDR1 SGHVS, CDR2 FQNEAQ. The CDR3 reads CASSTTGDSYEKLFF. The CDR3 DNA reads TGTGCCAGCAGCACCACAGGGGACAGTTATGAAAAACTGTTTTTT. Variable domain in full (rest from reference TRBV7-8 and TRBJ1-4): GAGVSQSPRYKVAKRGQDVALRCDPISGHVSLFWYQQALGQGPEFLTYFQNEAQLDKSGLPSDRFFAERPEGSVSTLKIQRTQQEDSAVYLCASSTTGDSYEKLFFGSGTQLSVL.

The V and J genes are TRBV30 and TRBJ1-1; no reliable D call. Germline CDR1 is GTSNPN and CDR2 is SVGIG (reference sequence). V was clipped by 6 bases and J by 0 bases, with 11 bases between them. The CDR3 has 13 amino acids. CDR3 nucleotides: TGTGCCTGCCAACTGAATATGAACACTGAAGCTTTCTTT. Amino acid sequence: CACQLNMNTEAFF.

This clone has more than one count but fewer than ten. This chain uses TRBV5-3 with TRBJ1-6; TRBD1 aligns across 9 bases. TRBV5-3 is noted as an ORF with a role that remains uncertain. V lost 4 bases and J lost 7; bases outside the gene matches: 15. The CDR3 spans 18 residues. The CDR3 region has the DNA TGTGCCAGAAGCCCTCTAATCCGGACAGGGGAAGTAAATTCACCCCTCCACTTT. This sequence encodes CARSPLIRTGEVNSPLHF.

This chain joins TRBV30 and TRBJ1-2, with 8 bases identical to TRBD1. The trim removed 2 bases at V and 2 bases at J, leaving 7 bases unmatched. The CDR3 contains 15 residues. Germline V CDR1 and CDR2: GTSNPN, SVGIG (reference sequence). CDR3 in amino acids: CAWSKGTGLNYGYTF. CDR3 DNA sequence: TGTGCCTGGAGTAAGGGGACAGGTTTAAACTATGGCTACACCTTC.